These T cell receptor beta chains were read from a single sample in a study of CD8 T cells in ankylosing spondylitis. TCRdb re-called the 5' RACE reads with MiXCR, one entry per CDR3 protein. The table has about 130,000 distinct CDR3 sequences, over 9.5% seen once. Sequencing was carried out using blood, either unsorted or a sorted T cell fraction (not recorded which). Receptor source: a female donor with ankylosing spondylitis or in good health (not recorded which). Both conserved end residues are trimmed from each CDR3. Clone size is stated in some rows and not others, as once, few, many or a class when expanded.

TRBV5-1,TRBJ2-3,many,ASSLAGPSTDTQY
TRBV5-1,TRBJ2-5,many,ASSLAGSGIQETQY
TRBV20-1,TRBJ1-5,many,SARGGGNQPQH
TRBV20-1,TRBJ2-1,many,SAPQADLSYNEQF
TRBV19,TRBJ1-5,NA,ASKVSTGESNQPQH
TRBV12-3/TRBV12-4,TRBJ2-3,many,ASSSSGLAAHTQY
TRBV29-1,TRBJ2-7,many,SVERAREGPYEQY
TRBV29-1,TRBJ2-3,many,SEGDTQY
TRBV19,TRBJ2-7,NA,ASKDIPGPSYEQY
TRBV7-6,TRBJ1-6,many,ASSLRSGTLH
TRBV18,TRBJ1-1,many,ASSPTRGVEAF
TRBV25-1,TRBJ2-1,many,ASSESLAGHNEQF
TRBV20-1,TRBJ2-4,many,SARLGTGGLWNIQY
TRBV5-1,TRBJ2-7,few,ASSWTDGTYEQY
TRBV5-1,TRBJ2-2,many,ASTEQTTNTGELF
TRBV14,TRBJ2-1,many,ASSQERRLARLRYNEQF
TRBV6-1,TRBJ2-6,many,ASSQDRLSGANVLT